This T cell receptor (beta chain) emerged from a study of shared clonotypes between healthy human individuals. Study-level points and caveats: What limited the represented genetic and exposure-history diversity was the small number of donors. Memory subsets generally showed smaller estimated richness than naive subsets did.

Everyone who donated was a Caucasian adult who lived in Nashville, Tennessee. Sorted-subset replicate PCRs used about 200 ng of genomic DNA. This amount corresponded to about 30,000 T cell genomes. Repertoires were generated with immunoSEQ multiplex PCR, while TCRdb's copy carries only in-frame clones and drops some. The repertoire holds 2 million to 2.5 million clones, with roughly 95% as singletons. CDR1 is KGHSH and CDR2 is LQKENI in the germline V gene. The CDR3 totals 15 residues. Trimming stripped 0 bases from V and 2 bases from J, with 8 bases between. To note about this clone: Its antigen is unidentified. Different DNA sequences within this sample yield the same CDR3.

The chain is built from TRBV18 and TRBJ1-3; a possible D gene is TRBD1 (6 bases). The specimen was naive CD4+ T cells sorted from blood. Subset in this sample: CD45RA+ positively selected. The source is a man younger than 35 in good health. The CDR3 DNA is TGTGCCAGCTCACCACCGGGACAAGCTGGAAACACCATATATTTT. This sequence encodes CASSPPGQAGNTIYF.